This TCR beta chain appears in the sequencing data of a study of T cells in Graves' hyperthyroidism and ophthalmopathy. Of note for this clonotype: Its matching antigen is unknown.

Amplified TCR beta CDR3 regions derived from RNA transcripts. With the HTBI primer set, the TCR CDR3 went through a first round of RT-PCR. TCRdb called the multiplex PCR reads again in MiXCR, with one record for every CDR3 protein. The data show a few hundred thousand distinct CDR3 sequences, 15% to 19% seen once. Diagnosis relied on clinical symptoms, serum thyroxine and TRAb, thyroid ultrasound and orbital computed tomography. Initially, at the first diagnosis of hyperthyroidism and before any ophthalmopathy symptoms, blood was sampled. Fresh peripheral blood, 7.5 to 10 ml, was the source of the PBMCs. Whole-study findings and limits: Most thyroid clonotypes that were expanded above 0.001 also turned up in blood.

This CDR3 spans 13 amino acids. Trimming pared 10 bases from V and 2 bases from J, leaving 15 bases between. Germline assignment: CDR1 SGHTA and CDR2 FQGNSA. This clonotype originated in a woman between 18 and 29 years old with Graves' hyperthyroidism that later progressed to Graves' ophthalmopathy. The chain employs TRBV7-2 and TRBJ2-7; D is uncertain. Sample: blood. CDR3 sequence: CATAQDPAYEQYF. The CDR3 DNA reads TGTGCCACCGCCCAGGACCCCGCCTACGAGCAGTACTTC.